Below, 13 T cell receptor beta chains from the same sample are listed, as sequenced in a study of blood T cell repertoires in COVID-19 (dated by TCRdb to between 2020 and 2021). The method was the immunoSEQ multiplex PCR assay. Here the immuneACCESS table is served through TCRdb, limited to in-frame sequences with V and J called. Missing clones are a known gap in these copies; in checked studies unresolved V genes cover under half, and the rest lacks a known reason. Across this sample there are around 330,000 clones, with around nine tenths seen only once. Jointly, the top ten make up 2.6% of the sample. The sample consisted of PBMCs or T cells enriched from blood (not recorded which). The origin of the receptors is a man in his sixties who had recovered from COVID-19.

As regards this clone: Other DNA sequences from this sample encode an identical CDR3 as well. The gene calls are TRBV19 and TRBJ1-1; 7 bases line up with TRBD1. CDR3 length: 14 amino acids. From germline, CDR1 is LNHDA and CDR2 SQIVND (reference sequence). V trimming: 3 bases; J trimming: 2 bases; junction bases outside the gene matches: 3. CDR3 amino acids: CASSMRQGNTEAFF. In DNA, the CDR3 is TGTGCCAGTAGTATGAGACAGGGTAACACTGAAGCTTTCTTT.

This clone is a singleton in its sample. The chain links TRBV2 to TRBJ2-1; 9 nucleotides align to TRBD1. The CDR3 consists of 16 residues. With V trimmed by 7 bases and J by 5 bases, 12 bases remained unmatched. Germline V gives CDR1 SNHLY, CDR2 FYNNEI. The CDR3 is CASTLFGTGFNNEQFF. Here the CDR3 DNA reads TGTGCCAGCACTCTCTTTGGGACAGGGTTCAACAATGAGCAGTTCTTC. The variable domain in full, with the rest retrieved from reference TRBV2 and TRBJ2-1, is EPEVTQTPSHQVTQMGQEVILRCVPISNHLYFYWYRQILGQKVEFLVSFYNNEISEKSEIFDDQFSVERPDGSNFTLKIRSTKLEDSAMYFCASTLFGTGFNNEQFFGPGTRLTVL.

V is TRBV30 and J is TRBJ1-5; no reliable D call. The germline CDR1 and CDR2 sequences are GTSNPN and SVGIG (reference sequence). The CDR3 sequence is 14 residues long. V lost 0 bases and J lost 7, with 13 bases in between. The CDR3 loop reads CAWSVLSGQQPQHF. CDR3 coding DNA: TGTGCCTGGAGTGTACTGTCGGGTCAACAGCCCCAGCATTTT. The variable domain in full, with the rest retrieved from reference TRBV30 and TRBJ1-5, is SQTIHQWPATLVQPVGSPLSLECTVEGTSNPNLYWYRQAAGRGLQLLFYSVGIGQISSEVPQNLSASRPQDRQFILSSKKLLLSDSGFYLCAWSVLSGQQPQHFGDGTRLSIL.

The V gene is TRBV5-5, the J gene TRBJ1-3, with D perhaps matching TRBD1 (5 bases). V gave up 4 bases and J gave up 0 bases, with 20 bases separating them. Per germline, CDR1 SGHKS and CDR2 YYEKEE (reference sequence). The CDR3 length is 18 residues. In DNA form, the CDR3 reads TGTGCCAGCAGCCCCCCGCTGACAGAGAAATACTCTGGAAACACCATATATTTT. It is translated as CASSPPLTEKYSGNTIYF. Complete variable domain (other parts from reference TRBV5-5 and TRBJ1-3): DAGVTQSPTHLIKTRGQQVTLRCSPISGHKSVSWYQQVLGQGPQFIFQYYEKEERGRGNFPDRFSARQFPNYSSELNVNALLLGDSALYLCASSPPLTEKYSGNTIYFGEGSWLTVV.

V and J are TRBV4-2 and TRBJ1-5, with D tentatively TRBD1 (5 bases). V was clipped by 0 bases and J by 15 bases, with 15 bases between them. This CDR3 is 13 amino acids long. The germline V gene has CDR1 LGHNA and CDR2 YNFKEQ. Here the CDR3 DNA reads TGTGCCAGCAGCCAAGATAGGGGCAGTGGATGGCATTTT. Protein product: CASSQDRGSGWHF.

The V and J genes are TRBV29-1 and TRBJ2-1; 12 nucleotides agree with TRBD2. In germline, CDR1 is SQVTM, CDR2 ANQGSEA. The CDR3 consists of 16 residues. V shed 0 bases, J shed 9 bases, and the junction held 9 bases outside the gene matches. CDR3 coding DNA: TGCAGCGTTGAAGATCGGTCTAGCGGGAGGGCTAGTGAGCAGTTCTTC. Its translation is CSVEDRSSGRASEQFF.

This chain joins TRBV29-1 and TRBJ1-3; possible D gene TRBD1, 6 bases. The V gene's germline CDR1 is SQVTM and CDR2 ANQGSEA. The CDR3 consists of 16 residues. Trimming cost V 0 bases and J 3 bases, with 15 bases left between them. The chain's CDR3 is CSVEDRTGTNGNTIYF. Here the CDR3 DNA reads TGCAGCGTTGAAGACCGTACAGGGACGAATGGAAACACCATATATTTT.

CDR3 amino acids: CASSQDVAGTGNGYTF. Here the CDR3 DNA reads TGTGCCAGCAGCCAAGATGTTGCCGGGACAGGGAATGGCTACACCTTC. The chain couples TRBV4-2 to TRBJ1-2, with TRBD1 identical over 9 bases. The CDR3 loop spans 16 amino acids. The germline V gene encodes CDR1 LGHNA and CDR2 YNFKEQ. Trimming cost V 0 bases and J 6 bases; bases outside gene matches: 8.

This chain links TRBV24-1 with TRBJ2-2; TRBD1 matches at 8 bases. This CDR3 spans 15 amino acids. Germline V CDR1 and CDR2: KGHDR, SFDVKD. The V segment lost 7 bases and the J segment 1 base; nucleotides outside the gene matches: 4. The CDR3 nucleotides are TGTGCCACCAGCCCGACAGGGGAGAACACCGGGGAGCTGTTTTTT. Translation gives CATSPTGENTGELFF.

This rearrangement joins TRBV29-1 to TRBJ2-7; tentative D call: TRBD1 (7 bases). Trimming shortened V by 4 bases and J by 4 bases, and 14 bases separated the two germline ends. This CDR3 comprises 13 residues. Germline CDR1 reads SQVTM; CDR2 reads ANQGSEA. The CDR3 loop reads CSVVFPGGYEQYF. The CDR3 DNA follows: TGCAGCGTTGTCTTCCCAGGGGGGTACGAGCAGTACTTC.

The chain couples TRBV7-9 to TRBJ1-5; the match to TRBD1 covers 7 bases. Per the germline V gene, CDR1 is SEHNR and CDR2 is FQNEAQ (reference sequence). The CDR3 loop spans 17 amino acids. J was trimmed by 0 bases and V by 2 bases; bases with no gene match: 7. The CDR3 DNA reads as TGTGCCAGCAGCTTACCACAGGGGACAAATAGCAATCAGCCCCAGCATTTT. Amino acids: CASSLPQGTNSNQPQHF.

This chain joins TRBV2 and TRBJ2-7; 9 nucleotides agree with TRBD1. J was trimmed by 6 bases and V by 5 bases; bases with no gene match: 5. The CDR3 extends over 13 amino acids. In germline, CDR1 is SNHLY, CDR2 FYNNEI. This CDR3 reads CASSRDRVGEQYF. Here the CDR3 DNA reads TGTGCCAGCAGTCGGGACAGGGTAGGCGAGCAGTACTTC.

V gene TRBV18 combines with J gene TRBJ2-1; no clear D gene. This CDR3 has 14 residues. V was trimmed by 2 bases and J by 4 bases, leaving 9 bases between them. CDR1 and CDR2 from the germline V gene are KGHSH and LQKENI. The DNA for the CDR3 is TGTGCCAGCTCACCAGGGCAGCCTTACAATGAGCAGTTCTTC. Its translation is CASSPGQPYNEQFF.